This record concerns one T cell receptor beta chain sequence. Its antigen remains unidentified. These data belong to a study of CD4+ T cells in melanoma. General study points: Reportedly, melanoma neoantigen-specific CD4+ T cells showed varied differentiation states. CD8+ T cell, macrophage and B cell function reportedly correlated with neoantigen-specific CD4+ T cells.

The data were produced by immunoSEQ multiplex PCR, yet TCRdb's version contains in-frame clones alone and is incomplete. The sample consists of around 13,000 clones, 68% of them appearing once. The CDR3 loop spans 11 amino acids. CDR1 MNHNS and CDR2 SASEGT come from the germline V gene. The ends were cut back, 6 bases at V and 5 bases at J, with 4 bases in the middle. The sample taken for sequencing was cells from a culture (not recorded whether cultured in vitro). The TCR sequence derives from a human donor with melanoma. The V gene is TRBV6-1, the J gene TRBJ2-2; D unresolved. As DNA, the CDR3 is TGTGCCAGCAGGGGAACCGGGGAGCTGTTTTTT. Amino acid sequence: CASRGTGELFF.